This entry is about one T cell receptor beta chain. What it binds is unknown. This sample is drawn from a study of cytomegalovirus exposure and HLA in healthy donors. Study conclusions and caveats: Later analysis associated a missense DCLRE1C variant with TCR beta V- and J-gene trimming.

The primer mix had 60 Vbeta and 13 Jbeta primers. The assay was immunoSEQ multiplex PCR, and TCRdb's table has in-frame clones only and misses some. The sample shows about 150,000 clones, nearly 80% of them seen only once. CDR1 and CDR2 from the germline V gene are SGHRS and YFSETQ. V lost 1 base to trimming and J lost 1 base; unmatched junction nucleotides: 12. The CDR3 runs to 19 residues. The sequenced sample consisted of PBMCs. The rearrangement uses TRBV5-1 and TRBJ2-2; TRBD1 matches 8 bases. This clonotype was sampled from a man aged 30-40 years in good health and CMV-seropositive. The CDR3 DNA sequence: TGCGCCAGCAGCTTGTCAATTTTTACCGGGACAGGGAACACCGGGGAGCTGTTTTTT. Amino acids: CASSLSIFTGTGNTGELFF.